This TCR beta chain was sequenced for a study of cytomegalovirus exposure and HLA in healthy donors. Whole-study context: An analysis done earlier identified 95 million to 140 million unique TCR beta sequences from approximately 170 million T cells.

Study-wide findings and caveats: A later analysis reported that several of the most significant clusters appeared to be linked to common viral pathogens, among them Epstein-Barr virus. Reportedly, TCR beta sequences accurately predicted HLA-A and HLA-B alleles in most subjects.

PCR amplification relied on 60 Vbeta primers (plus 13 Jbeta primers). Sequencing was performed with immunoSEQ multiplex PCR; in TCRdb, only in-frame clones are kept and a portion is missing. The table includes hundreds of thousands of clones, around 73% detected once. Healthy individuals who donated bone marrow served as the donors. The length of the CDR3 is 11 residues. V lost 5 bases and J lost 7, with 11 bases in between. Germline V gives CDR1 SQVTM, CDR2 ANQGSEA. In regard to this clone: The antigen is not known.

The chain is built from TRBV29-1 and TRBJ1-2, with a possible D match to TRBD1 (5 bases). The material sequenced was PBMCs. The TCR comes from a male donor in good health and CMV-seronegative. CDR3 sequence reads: CSVWGEGGYTF. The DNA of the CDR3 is TGCAGCGTTTGGGGGGAGGGTGGCTACACCTTC.